Listed below are T cell receptor beta chains from one sample, sequenced in a study of T cell clonotyping in hematopoietic cell transplantation. Libraries were prepared by immunoSEQ multiplex PCR; TCRdb keeps only in-frame clonotypes and omits some of them. Of about 29,000 clones in the sample, 80% to 95% were seen once. Source: PBMCs, taken 100 days after allogeneic stem cell transplant. The receptor source for this set is a female patient aged 45 to 65 who had an allogeneic stem cell transplant from a related donor, so the T cells may come from the graft donor. Some clones in this sample may be carry-over from other donors' samples. Both conserved end residues are part of each CDR3. A D gene is named only where the DNA matches it firmly. Clone size is shown for a subset of rows, as once, few, many or a class of expanded clone.

TRBJ2-3	TRBV2	NA	NA	CASSEGLLDTQYF	TGTGCCAGCAGTGAAGGACTCTTGGATACGCAGTATTTT
TRBJ1-1	TRBV13	NA	NA	CASSFGLGTEAFF	TGTGCCAGCAGCTTTGGGCTGGGCACTGAAGCTTTCTTT
TRBJ1-2	TRBV7-2	NA	NA	CASRPEGLGGYTF	TGTGCCAGCAGGCCAGAGGGATTGGGAGGCTACACCTTC
TRBJ2-7	TRBV9	NA	NA	CASKDPKQTGYEQYF	TGTGCCAGCAAGGACCCGAAGCAGACTGGCTACGAGCAGTACTTC
TRBJ2-1	TRBV30	once	TRBD2	CAWSTYSRLAGGFQANEQFF	TGTGCCTGGAGTACCTATTCTCGACTAGCGGGGGGCTTTCAGGCAAATGAGCAGTTCTTC
TRBJ1-2	TRBV2	NA	NA	CASSVQGQGSGGYTF	TGTGCCAGCAGTGTTCAAGGGCAGGGGTCGGGTGGCTACACCTTC
TRBJ2-7	TRBV4-3	NA	NA	CASSQGAGGKQYF	TGCGCCAGCAGCCAAGGGGCAGGGGGGAAGCAGTACTTC
TRBJ1-1	TRBV7-2	NA	NA	CASSFLGGQGAEAFF	TGTGCCAGCAGCTTCCTCGGGGGTCAGGGCGCTGAAGCTTTCTTT
TRBJ2-5	TRBV11-2	NA	TRBD2	CASSWNPLQRGYQETQYF	TGTGCCAGCAGCTGGAATCCCCTCCAGCGGGGGTACCAAGAGACCCAGTACTTC
TRBJ2-5	TRBV11-3	NA	TRBD1	CASSFGQGAGETQYF	TGTGCCAGCAGCTTCGGACAGGGGGCCGGAGAGACCCAGTACTTC
TRBJ2-3	TRBV4-3	once	NA	CASSRSRGDTQYF	TGCGCCAGCAGCCGAAGCCGGGGGGATACGCAGTATTTT
TRBJ1-1	TRBV5-4	NA	NA	CASRTGTSNTEAFF	TGTGCCAGCAGAACCGGGACGTCGAACACTGAAGCTTTCTTT
TRBJ2-7	TRBV7-8	NA	TRBD1	CASSAGQGAYEQYF	TGTGCCAGCAGCGCGGGACAGGGGGCCTACGAGCAGTACTTC
TRBJ2-2	TRBV11-2	NA	NA	CASSSEGNTGELFF	TGTGCCAGCAGCTCCGAGGGGAACACCGGGGAGCTGTTTTTT
TRBJ2-2	TRBV30	few	NA	CAWSGVGNTGELFF	TGTGCCTGGAGTGGGGTTGGGAACACCGGGGAGCTGTTTTTT
TRBJ1-5	TRBV7-2	NA	NA	CASSPHSGESQPQHF	TGTGCCAGCAGCCCACACTCGGGGGAGAGTCAGCCCCAGCATTTT
TRBJ1-1	TRBV2	NA	NA	CASTHRVLLVRTEAFF	TGTGCCAGCACGCACCGGGTCTTACTAGTACGAACTGAAGCTTTCTTT
TRBJ1-5	TRBV30	NA	NA	CAWSVGSNQPQHF	TGTGCCTGGAGTGTAGGCAGCAATCAGCCCCAGCATTTT